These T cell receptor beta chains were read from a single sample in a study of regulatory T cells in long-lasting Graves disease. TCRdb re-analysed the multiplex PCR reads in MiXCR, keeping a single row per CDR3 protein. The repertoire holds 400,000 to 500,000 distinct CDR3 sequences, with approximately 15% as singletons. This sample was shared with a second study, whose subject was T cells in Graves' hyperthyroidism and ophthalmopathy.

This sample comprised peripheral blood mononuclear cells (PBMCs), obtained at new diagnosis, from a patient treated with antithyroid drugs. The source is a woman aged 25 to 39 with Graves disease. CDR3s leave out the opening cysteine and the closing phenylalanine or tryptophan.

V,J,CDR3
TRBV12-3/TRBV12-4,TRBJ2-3,VSAPPQGTQY
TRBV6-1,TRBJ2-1,ATAPQSGPNEQF
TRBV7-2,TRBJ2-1,ASSLLLAGEQF
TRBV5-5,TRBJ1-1,ASNLGSEAF
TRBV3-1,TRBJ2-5,ASSHGGPTQETQY
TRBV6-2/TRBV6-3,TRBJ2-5,ASIRGQAEWETQY
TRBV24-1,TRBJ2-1,ATSSGVPNEQF
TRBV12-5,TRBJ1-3,ASGSWGRAGNTIY
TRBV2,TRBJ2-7,ASKIRQGSKYYEQY
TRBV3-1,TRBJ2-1,ASSQENSGYNEQF
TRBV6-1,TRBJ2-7,ASSEPWTSQYEQY
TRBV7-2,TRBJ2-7,ASSFSGTSGYEQY
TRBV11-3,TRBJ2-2,ASSLVVNGELF
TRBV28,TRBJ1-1,ASSLYVTTEAF
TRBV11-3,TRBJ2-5,ASSLRGKTGQETQY
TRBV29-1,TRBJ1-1,SVGTGTRGTEAF
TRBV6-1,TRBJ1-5,ASSRSEQGQPQH
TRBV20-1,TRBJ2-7,SARDGTSGTLVEY
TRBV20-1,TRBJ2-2,SALSVARTLRGELF
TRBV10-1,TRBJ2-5,ASSVRSASVSNERF